The rows below give T cell receptor beta chains drawn from one sample of a study of shared clonotypes between healthy human individuals. Only in-frame clones appear in the TCRdb table, and some are missing; sequencing was by immunoSEQ multiplex PCR. Among some 1.5 million clones, roughly 96% were seen once, and the ten largest hold 1.2%. What was sequenced was naive CD4+ T cells sorted from blood. The receptor set was obtained from a man younger than 40 in good health. The CDR3 runs from the conserved cysteine through the conserved F or W. A D gene is named only where the DNA matches it firmly. Clone size, where shown, is once, few, many, or a class for clones that have expanded.

J | D | size | V | CDR3 | DNA
TRBJ2-7 | . | . | TRBV15 | CATSRDGQGSIGEQYF | TGTGCCACCAGCAGAGATGGCCAGGGGTCCATAGGGGAGCAGTACTTC
TRBJ2-2 | . | . | TRBV10-2 | CASGSVQITGELFF | TGCGCCAGCGGTTCTGTACAGATCACCGGGGAGCTGTTTTTT
TRBJ2-1 | . | . | TRBV19 | CASSPPGTPPYNEQFF | TGTGCCAGTAGCCCCCCAGGGACTCCCCCGTACAATGAGCAGTTCTTC
TRBJ1-2 | . | . | TRBV6-6 | CASSSPGRRGDGYTF | TGTGCCAGCAGTTCGCCCGGCAGGAGGGGAGATGGCTACACCTTC
TRBJ2-7 | TRBD1 | . | TRBV29-1 | CSVGQGFEQYF | TGCAGCGTGGGACAGGGGTTCGAGCAGTACTTC
TRBJ2-2 | . | . | TRBV13 | CASGGLRTGELFF | TGTGCCAGCGGGGGTCTGCGCACCGGGGAGCTGTTTTTT
TRBJ2-3 | . | . | TRBV10-2 | CASSGEISTDTQYF | TGCGCCAGCAGTGGAGAGATAAGCACAGATACGCAGTATTTT
TRBJ1-5 | TRBD1 | . | TRBV6-1 | CASRTTGNNQPQHF | TGTGCCAGCAGAACGACAGGGAATAACCAGCCCCAGCATTTT
TRBJ1-2 | . | . | TRBV30 | CAWSHVLTFNYGYTF | TGTGCCTGGAGTCATGTTCTGACATTTAACTATGGCTACACCTTC
TRBJ2-7 | . | . | TRBV7-2 | CASSLRVSYEQYF | TGTGCCAGCAGCTTACGGGTATCCTACGAGCAGTACTTC
TRBJ2-5 | TRBD2 | once | TRBV6-5 | CASSYSLAGGRETQYF | TGTGCCAGCAGTTACTCGCTAGCGGGAGGCAGGGAGACCCAGTACTTC
TRBJ2-7 | TRBD1 | . | TRBV27 | CASSLYRTGGNEQYF | TGTGCCAGCAGTCTATACCGGACAGGGGGCAACGAGCAGTACTTC
TRBJ2-1 | . | once | TRBV9 | CASSPTSSYNEQFF | TGTGCCAGCAGCCCAACCAGCTCCTACAATGAGCAGTTCTTC
TRBJ1-1 | TRBD1 | . | TRBV12-5 | CASGFGQGRMNTEAFF | TGTGCTAGTGGTTTCGGACAGGGGAGAATGAACACTGAAGCTTTCTTT
TRBJ1-1 | . | . | TRBV27 | CASTLRGRQLNTEAFF | TGTGCCAGCACTCTACGGGGCAGACAACTGAACACTGAAGCTTTCTTT
TRBJ1-1 | . | . | TRBV28 | CASSLRQNTEAFF | TGTGCCAGCAGTTTACGGCAGAACACTGAAGCTTTCTTT
TRBJ1-2 | . | . | TRBV28 | CASSLQGPYGYTF | TGTGCCAGCAGTTTACAGGGCCCCTATGGCTACACCTTC
TRBJ2-7 | TRBD1 | . | TRBV28 | CASRPETGAPYEQYF | TGTGCCAGCAGACCCGAGACAGGGGCCCCGTACGAGCAGTACTTC
TRBJ2-2 | . | . | TRBV15 | CATSRDSAGELFF | TGTGCCACCAGCAGAGATTCTGCCGGGGAGCTGTTTTTT
TRBJ2-7 | TRBD2 | . | TRBV7-9 | CASSLDLAGFVKDEQYF | TGTGCCAGCAGCTTAGATCTAGCGGGATTCGTAAAGGACGAGCAGTACTTC
TRBJ2-7 | . | . | TRBV27 | CASSSLQGFAQYF | TGTGCCAGCAGTTCCCTTCAAGGGTTCGCGCAGTACTTC
TRBJ2-3 | TRBD2 | . | TRBV5-1 | CASSVGTTTDTQYF | TGCGCCAGCAGCGTTGGGACTACTACAGATACGCAGTATTTT
TRBJ2-7 | TRBD2 | . | TRBV28 | CASTSAGFKPYEQYF | TGTGCCAGCACGTCAGCGGGGTTTAAACCCTACGAGCAGTACTTC
TRBJ1-1 | . | . | TRBV19 | CASSIIRGVNTEAFF | TGTGCCAGTAGTATTATCAGAGGGGTGAACACTGAAGCTTTCTTT
TRBJ2-1 | . | . | TRBV29-1 | CSVEFDSRSYNEQFF | TGCAGCGTTGAGTTCGACTCAAGATCCTACAATGAGCAGTTCTTC
TRBJ2-2 | . | . | TRBV5-6 | CASSQLGGVSGELFF | TGTGCCAGCAGCCAACTAGGCGGGGTATCCGGGGAGCTGTTTTTT
TRBJ2-6 | . | few | TRBV5-1 | CASSLGSGANVLTF | TGCGCCAGCAGCTTGGGCTCTGGGGCCAACGTCCTGACTTTC
TRBJ1-3 | . | . | TRBV6-1 | CASSEVNSGNTIYF | TGTGCCAGCAGTGAGGTAAACTCTGGAAACACCATATATTTT
TRBJ1-5 | . | . | TRBV28 | CASSLVGAPNQPQHF | TGTGCCAGCAGTTTAGTGGGGGCCCCCAATCAGCCCCAGCATTTT
TRBJ2-7 | . | few | TRBV7-6 | CASSLGRGLDEQYF | TGTGCCAGCAGCTTAGGGAGGGGGCTGGACGAGCAGTACTTC
TRBJ2-5 | . | . | TRBV9 | CASSEDYRVVETQYF | TGTGCCAGCAGCGAAGACTACAGGGTGGTGGAGACCCAGTACTTC
TRBJ1-2 | . | . | TRBV6-5 | CASTLTRGYTF | TGTGCCAGCACCCTGACTCGGGGCTACACCTTC
TRBJ2-5 | . | . | TRBV18 | CASSPPIAVGETQYF | TGTGCCAGCTCACCCCCTATAGCGGTCGGGGAGACCCAGTACTTC
TRBJ2-2 | . | . | TRBV11-2 | CASSLAAGELFF | TGTGCCAGCAGCTTAGCGGCGGGGGAGCTGTTTTTT
TRBJ2-1 | TRBD2 | . | TRBV10-2 | CASSEFPGTSSYNEQFF | TGCGCCAGCAGTGAGTTTCCCGGGACTAGCTCCTACAATGAGCAGTTCTTC
TRBJ1-1 | TRBD1 | . | TRBV5-4 | CASSSGQVIGAFF | TGTGCCAGCAGCTCCGGACAGGTCATAGGAGCTTTCTTT
TRBJ2-7 | . | . | TRBV18 | CASSPNIYEQYF | TGTGCCAGCTCACCTAACATCTACGAGCAGTACTTC
TRBJ1-1 | TRBD1 | . | TRBV19 | CASSPLRDRGPEAFF | TGTGCCAGTAGTCCTCTCCGGGACAGGGGGCCTGAAGCTTTCTTT
TRBJ2-2 | . | . | TRBV5-1 | CASSWDTDRTGELFF | TGCGCCAGCAGCTGGGACACGGATCGGACCGGGGAGCTGTTTTTT
TRBJ1-2 | . | . | TRBV6-1 | CASSETPSSDGYTF | TGTGCCAGCAGTGAAACCCCGTCTTCGGATGGCTACACCTTC
TRBJ2-7 | . | . | TRBV4-2 | CASSREVREGANEQYF | TGTGCCAGCAGCCGCGAAGTACGGGAGGGGGCGAACGAGCAGTACTTC
TRBJ1-3 | . | . | TRBV5-1 | CASSLVPLENTIYF | TGCGCCAGCAGCTTGGTGCCTCTAGAAAACACCATATATTTT
TRBJ1-5 | . | . | TRBV27 | CASSFEGRKPQHF | TGTGCCAGCAGTTTTGAGGGGAGAAAGCCCCAGCATTTT
TRBJ1-1 | TRBD1 | once | TRBV25-1 | CASSDTGRGLGTEAFF | TGTGCCAGCAGTGATACGGGAAGGGGGCTTGGCACTGAAGCTTTCTTT
TRBJ2-7 | . | . | TRBV18 | CASSPRVQDEQYF | TGTGCCAGCTCCCCCAGGGTCCAGGACGAGCAGTACTTC
TRBJ1-5 | . | . | TRBV10-3 | CAISERQGSDQPQHF | TGTGCCATCAGTGAGCGCCAGGGTAGCGACCAGCCCCAGCATTTT
TRBJ2-1 | . | . | TRBV5-1 | CASSSGLASYNEQFF | TGCGCCAGCAGCTCGGGACTGGCCTCCTACAATGAGCAGTTCTTC
TRBJ2-1 | . | few | TRBV7-2 | CASGLNSYNEQFF | TGTGCCAGTGGGCTCAACTCCTACAATGAGCAGTTCTTC
TRBJ2-5 | TRBD1 | . | TRBV4-3 | CASSHGVTGQGVTTQYF | TGCGCCAGCAGCCACGGTGTAACGGGACAGGGTGTCACGACCCAGTACTTC
TRBJ1-1 | TRBD1 | once | TRBV7-6 | CASSLGGKDRGMNTEAFF | TGTGCCAGCAGCTTAGGCGGAAAAGACAGGGGGATGAACACTGAAGCTTTCTTT
TRBJ2-3 | TRBD1 | . | TRBV7-2 | CASSRDRARTDTQYF | TGTGCCAGCAGCAGGGACAGGGCGAGGACAGATACGCAGTATTTT
TRBJ2-7 | . | . | TRBV9 | CASSSRGSEQYF | TGTGCCAGCAGCTCGAGGGGGAGCGAGCAGTACTTC